This record concerns one T cell receptor (beta chain) sequence. Its target is not known. Libraries were prepared by immunoSEQ multiplex PCR; TCRdb keeps only in-frame clonotypes and omits some of them. The repertoire consists of about 89,000 clones, with approximately 93% occurring once and the leading ten covering roughly 0.26%. J gave up 3 bases and V 4 bases, and 15 bases lay outside the gene matches. Per germline, CDR1 GTSNPN and CDR2 SVGIG (reference sequence). The CDR3 has 17 amino acids. This sample is part of a study of OX40 agonist ivuxolimab in advanced cancers. Study observations and caveats: At 0.1 to 3.0 mg/kg and by week 6, clonal expansion occurred in CD4+ and CD8+ blood T cells.

Specimen: CD4+ or CD8+ T cells sorted from blood, collected in a trial of the OX40 agonist ivuxolimab. The chain has TRBV30 and TRBJ1-1; the match to TRBD1 covers 9 bases. The receptor was isolated from an adult with an advanced solid tumor such as melanoma, head and neck, liver or kidney cancer. The CDR3 DNA follows: TGTGCCTGGACCTTACTCTCCGGGACAGGGTTGGACACTGAAGCTTTCTTT. Translating it yields CAWTLLSGTGLDTEAFF.